This T cell receptor (beta chain) was recovered during a study of identical twins. General study points: Conclusions leaned on cross-sectional statistical analysis and did not track the same donors over time.

Of note for this clonotype: The target antigen is unknown.

Carrying unique molecular identifiers, the cDNA also gained a universal primer site through template switching. TCRdb recomputed calls from the 5' RACE reads with MiXCR, one row per CDR3 protein. The sample shows about 520,000 distinct CDR3 sequences, 22% of them seen only once. This CDR3 contains 14 residues. V dropped 7 bases and J dropped 7 bases, with 16 bases sitting between them. The same data also went into a second study, on T cells expressing NK-cell markers. This second report adds: Dominant NKG2C+ clonotypes in over 5 donors made up roughly 1.0-7.0% of CD8+ T cells.

J is TRBJ1-4 and V is TRBV12-3 or TRBV12-4; D call uncertain. The specimen was CD4+ T cells sorted from blood. The sequence was collected from a young woman in good health. This CDR3 is CASTRSGTGEKLFF. In DNA, the CDR3 is TGTGCCAGCACAAGGTCGGGAACTGGTGAAAAACTGTTTTTT.